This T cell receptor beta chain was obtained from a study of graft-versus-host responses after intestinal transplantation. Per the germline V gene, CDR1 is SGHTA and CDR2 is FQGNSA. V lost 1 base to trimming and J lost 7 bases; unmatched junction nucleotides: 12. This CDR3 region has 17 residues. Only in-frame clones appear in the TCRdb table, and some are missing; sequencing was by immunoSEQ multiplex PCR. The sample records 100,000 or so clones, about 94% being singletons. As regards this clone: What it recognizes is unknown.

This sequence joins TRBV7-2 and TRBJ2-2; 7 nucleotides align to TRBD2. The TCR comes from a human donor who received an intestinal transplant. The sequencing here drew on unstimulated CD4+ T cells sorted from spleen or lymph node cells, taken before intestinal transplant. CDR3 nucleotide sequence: TGTGCCAGCAGCTTAGGAGGAGGGAGGGGCGCTGGCGGGGAGCTGTTTTTT. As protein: CASSLGGGRGAGGELFF. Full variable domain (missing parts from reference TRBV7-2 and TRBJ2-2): GAGVSQSPSNKVTEKGKDVELRCDPISGHTALYWYRQSLGQGLEFLIYFQGNSAPDKSGLPSDRFSAERTGGSVSTLTIQRTQQEDSAVYLCASSLGGGRGAGGELFFGEGSRLTVL.